This T cell receptor (beta chain) was observed in a study of T-cell reconstitution after alpha-beta-depleted transplantation in children. Study observations and caveats: Expanded clones from the graft, numbering several hundred, reportedly supplied alpha-beta T cells about two months after transplant. T-cell numbers and diversity, one year after transplant, stemmed largely from T cells that were newly produced.

The CDR3 runs to 12 residues. V was cut by 7 bases and J by 2 bases, with 6 bases left in between. Germline values: CDR1 MNHEY, CDR2 SVGAGI. In its sample, this clonotype was seen many times. Its antigen remains unidentified. Unique molecular identifiers featured in how the TCRbeta library was prepared. TCRdb reprocessed the PCR reads via MiXCR and lists one record per CDR3 protein. Counted here are about 200,000 distinct CDR3 sequences, 6.6% occurring once; the ten biggest clones make up just over 5.5%. This sample comprised PBMCs, obtained before TCRalphabeta/CD19-depleted stem cell transplant. This sequence was found in a boy aged 2 to 10 with acute lymphoblastic leukemia, due to receive a stem cell transplant. V gene TRBV6-5 combines with J gene TRBJ1-5; no clear D. The CDR3 reads CASTSGNQPQHF. The CDR3 DNA sequence: TGTGCCAGCACATCAGGCAATCAGCCCCAGCATTTT.